This is a list of T cell receptor beta chains from one sample in a study of T cells in Graves' hyperthyroidism and ophthalmopathy. TCRdb ran MiXCR on the multiplex PCR reads and lists one entry per CDR3 protein. This table holds around 400,000 distinct CDR3 sequences, roughly 25% found once. Sequences were obtained from blood. The source of these receptors is a man aged 50-60 years with Graves' hyperthyroidism. Each CDR3 is given with its conserved first and last residue. A D gene is named only where the DNA matches it firmly. Expanded clones are given a class, and other clones once, few, many or no size at all.

few,-,TRBJ2-1,TRBV28,CASSPGRVLSDEQFF,TGTGCCAGCAGTCCAGGACGGGTGTTATCCGATGAGCAGTTCTTC
few,-,TRBJ2-1,TRBV18,CASSPRAETYNEQFF,TGTGCCAGCTCACCCCGAGCGGAGACCTACAATGAGCAGTTCTTC
-,TRBD2,TRBJ2-5,TRBV7-9,CASSPLGGGETQYF,TGTGCCAGCAGCCCACTCGGGGGAGGGGAGACCCAGTACTTC
many,-,TRBJ2-1,TRBV29-1,CSVELSGVSSYNEQFF,TGCAGCGTTGAATTGTCTGGGGTTTCGTCCTACAATGAGCAGTTCTTC
few,-,TRBJ1-6,TRBV13,CASSLTVSSPLHF,TGTGCCAGCAGCTTAACAGTCTCTTCACCCCTCCACTTT
-,-,TRBJ1-6,TRBV2,CASSYRDDGSPLHF,TGTGCCAGCAGTTACAGGGACGATGGTTCACCCCTCCACTTT
-,-,TRBJ1-4,TRBV2,CASSGSGGIEKLFF,TGTGCCAGCAGTGGATCCGGGGGGATTGAAAAACTGTTTTTT
-,-,TRBJ2-3,TRBV5-1,CASSLSPTDTQYF,TGCGCCAGCAGCCTTTCTCCCACAGATACGCAGTATTTT
-,-,TRBJ1-4,TRBV3-1,CASSQDLSRGEKLFF,TGTGCCAGCAGCCAAGATCTGTCCAGGGGCGAAAAACTGTTTTTT
-,-,TRBJ2-1,TRBV27,CASSQDGWNIQFF,TGTGCCAGCAGCCAAGATGGGTGGAACATTCAGTTCTTC
many,-,TRBJ2-1,TRBV6-1,CASSEISRRNEQFF,TGTGCCAGCAGTGAAATCAGCCGTCGGAATGAGCAGTTCTTC
-,TRBD1,TRBJ1-5,TRBV20-1,CSAIHRGVNQPQHF,TGCAGTGCTATTCACAGGGGGGTCAATCAGCCCCAGCATTTT
few,-,TRBJ1-1,TRBV12-3/TRBV12-4,CASSLTPGPMNTEAFF,TGTGCCAGCAGTTTAACACCGGGACCTATGAACACTGAAGCTTTCTTT
many,TRBD1,TRBJ2-5,TRBV27,CASSLTGTGLETQYF,TGTGCCAGCAGTTTAACAGGGACAGGGCTTGAGACCCAGTACTTC
many,TRBD2,TRBJ2-7,TRBV20-1,CSARTSGTYEQYF,TGCAGTGCTAGGACTAGCGGGACCTACGAGCAGTACTTC
few,TRBD1,TRBJ2-7,TRBV7-2,CASSPLRDRGLYYEQYF,TGTGCCAGCTCACCGCTCCGGGACAGGGGGCTCTACTACGAGCAGTACTTC
-,-,TRBJ1-1,TRBV6-2/TRBV6-3,CASEDGTEAFF,TGTGCCAGCGAAGATGGGACTGAAGCTTTCTTT
-,-,TRBJ2-1,TRBV10-3,CAISSPGGTAYEQFF,TGTGCCATCAGTTCCCCCGGGGGTACAGCCTACGAGCAGTTCTTC
-,-,TRBJ2-2,TRBV11-3,CASSLPRGELFF,TGTGCCAGCAGCCTCCCCCGCGGGGAGCTGTTTTTT
-,-,TRBJ1-2,TRBV6-1,CASSEVADGYTF,TGTGCCAGCAGTGAAGTGGCGGATGGCTACACCTTC
few,TRBD2,TRBJ2-5,TRBV10-3,CAISESTSGIQGTQYF,TGTGCCATCAGTGAGTCTACTAGCGGTATTCAGGGGACCCAGTACTTC
few,-,TRBJ2-1,TRBV24-1,CATSDLAGSSYNEQFF,TGTGCCACCAGTGATTTGGCGGGGAGCTCCTACAATGAGCAGTTCTTC
many,-,TRBJ1-1,TRBV29-1,CSASTLNTEAFF,TGCAGCGCTTCGACCCTGAACACTGAAGCTTTCTTT
-,TRBD2,TRBJ2-7,TRBV5-1,CASSLAGRTAEQYF,TGCGCCAGCAGCTTAGCGGGAAGAACCGCCGAGCAGTACTTC
few,-,TRBJ2-3,TRBV20-1,CSAPRDSVDTQYF,TGCAGTGCGCCGCGGGATTCGGTAGATACGCAGTATTTT
few,-,TRBJ2-6,TRBV24-1,CATSDPGANVLTF,TGTGCCACCAGTGATCCTGGGGCCAACGTCCTGACTTTC
few,-,TRBJ1-6,TRBV11-3,CASRNAFSYNSPLHF,TGTGCCAGCAGAAACGCATTTTCCTATAATTCACCCCTCCACTTT
many,TRBD2,TRBJ2-7,TRBV12-3/TRBV12-4,CASSLTSGSSYEQYF,TGCGCCAGCAGCTTGACTAGCGGGAGCTCCTACGAGCAGTACTTC
-,-,TRBJ2-2,TRBV27,CASSYGAGHSTGELFF,TGTGCCAGCAGTTACGGGGCAGGCCATTCCACCGGGGAGCTGTTTTTT
-,TRBD1,TRBJ2-1,TRBV25-1,CASRKTGGRDEQFF,TGTGCCAGTCGGAAGACAGGGGGAAGGGATGAGCAGTTCTTC
-,TRBD1,TRBJ1-2,TRBV7-2,CASSSRDRVHYGYTF,TGTGCCAGCAGCTCCCGGGACAGGGTGCACTATGGCTACACCTTC
-,-,TRBJ2-1,TRBV20-1,CSPKGASSSYNEQFF,TGCAGTCCCAAAGGTGCGTCTAGCTCCTACAATGAGCAGTTCTTC
few,-,TRBJ1-3,TRBV20-1,CSAIHQGNGNTIYF,TGCAGTGCGATACACCAGGGAAATGGAAACACCATATATTTT
few,-,TRBJ2-5,TRBV10-1,CASSESPQGETQYF,TGCGCCAGCAGTGAGTCACCCCAGGGGGAGACCCAGTACTTC
-,TRBD2,TRBJ2-3,TRBV7-2,CASSQGLAERNTQYF,TGCGCCAGCAGCCAAGGACTAGCGGAGCGGAATACGCAGTATTTT
-,TRBD1,TRBJ1-1,TRBV5-1,CASVSLRDRRAFF,TGCGCCAGCGTCAGCCTCCGGGACAGGCGAGCTTTCTTT
-,TRBD1,TRBJ1-6,TRBV12-3/TRBV12-4,CASSLALRQGATPLHF,TGTGCCAGCAGTTTAGCGCTTCGGCAGGGGGCCACACCCCTCCACTTT
-,TRBD2,TRBJ2-5,TRBV12-3/TRBV12-4,CASSGLAETQYF,TGTGCCAGCAGCGGACTAGCAGAGACCCAGTACTTC
few,TRBD2,TRBJ2-7,TRBV5-4,CASSNAKAGGTYEQYF,TGTGCCAGCAGCAACGCGAAAGCGGGAGGGACCTACGAGCAGTACTTC